This T cell receptor (beta chain) was retrieved from a study of identical twins. This clonotype occurred a few times. The CDR3 totals 20 residues. The J segment lost 4 bases and the V segment lost 3 bases, leaving 15 bases of the junction unmatched. Germline lookup yields CDR1 MGHRA and CDR2 YSYEKL. Unique molecular identifiers were present on the cDNA, and a universal primer site came from template switching. TCRdb redid the calling of the 5' RACE reads with MiXCR, one entry per CDR3 protein. Among nearly 900,000 distinct CDR3 sequences listed, over 9% were seen once. Healthy Caucasian donors formed the entire cohort. These data were likewise used in another study, on yellow fever vaccine responses in identical twins.

The clonotype comes from a woman younger than 30 in good health. J is TRBJ2-1 and V is TRBV4-1; 13 bases align to TRBD2. Sequencing input: PBMCs. The CDR3 DNA reads as TGCGCCAGCAGCCATAAGACCCCAGATCCGGGACTAGCGGGATACAATGAGCAGTTCTTC. It translates to CASSHKTPDPGLAGYNEQFF.